These 12 T cell receptor beta chains were sequenced from one sample in a study of control samples from healthy donors and cancer patients. Only in-frame clones appear in the TCRdb table, and some are missing; sequencing was by immunoSEQ multiplex PCR. The sample contains about 67,000 clones, approximately 89% of which appear only once. The sequenced material came from PBMCs. The receptors come from a woman between 50 and 59 years old with head and neck cancer.

This chain connects TRBV7-2 to TRBJ2-1; 12 bases fit TRBD2. V lost 4 bases to trimming and J lost 7 bases; unmatched junction nucleotides: 8. CDR3 length: 16 amino acids. Per the germline V gene, CDR1 is SGHTA and CDR2 is FQGNSA. The CDR3 DNA follows: TGTGCCAGCAGCTCCCGACTAGCGGGGGCGGGGAATGAGCAGTTCTTC. Translated, it gives CASSSRLAGAGNEQFF.

The CDR3 coding sequence is TGTGCCAGCAGTACCGGGACAGTCTATGGCTACACCTTC. Its translation is CASSTGTVYGYTF. This chain connects TRBV6-6 to TRBJ1-2; 7 nucleotides align to TRBD1. The CDR3 has 13 amino acids. The trim removed 5 bases at V and 4 bases at J, leaving 4 bases unmatched. Germline V gene sequence: CDR1 MNHNY, CDR2 SVGAGI (reference sequence).

The chain joins TRBV5-6 to TRBJ2-7; tentative D call: TRBD2 (7 bases). From germline, CDR1 is SGHDT and CDR2 YYEEEE. The CDR3 loop spans 17 amino acids. Deletions cut 2 bases from V and 4 bases from J, with 22 bases between. CDR3 sequence (DNA): TGTGCCAGCAGCTTAAATCGGGGGGCGAGCTTACCTTACGAGCAGTACTTC. Protein product: CASSLNRGASLPYEQYF.

The chain uses TRBV6-4 and TRBJ2-5; D not resolved. The germline V and J ends were trimmed by 0 bases and 2 bases, with 13 bases remaining between them. The CDR3 contains 16 residues. CDR1 and CDR2 (germline): MRHNA, SNTAGT. The CDR3 sequence: CASSDSSPSRQETQYF. CDR3 coding DNA: TGTGCCAGCAGTGACTCGAGTCCCAGTCGGCAAGAGACCCAGTACTTC.

The chain combines TRBV6-4 with TRBJ2-7; 9 bases match TRBD1. CDR3 length: 15 amino acids. After removal of 6 bases from V and 5 bases from J, the junction contained 11 bases not matched to a gene. Germline-derived CDR1 and CDR2 are MRHNA and SNTAGT. The CDR3 is CASRVTRQGGNEQYF. The DNA for the CDR3 is TGTGCCAGCAGGGTAACTCGACAGGGGGGGAACGAGCAGTACTTC.

The chain carries TRBV6-5 and TRBJ1-5; D call uncertain. V lost 8 bases and J 4 bases, leaving 6 bases between the germline ends. The CDR3 consists of 11 residues. Germline V lookup: CDR1 MNHEY, CDR2 SVGAGI. CDR3 loop: CASSANQPQHF. As DNA, the CDR3 is TGTGCCAGCTCGGCGAATCAGCCCCAGCATTTT.

CDR3 nucleotide sequence: TGTGCCAGCAGTTTCGGAGGGGCCCTCTCCTACGAGCAGTACTTC. Encoded protein: CASSFGGALSYEQYF. The chain employs TRBV27 and TRBJ2-7; possible D gene TRBD2, 6 bases. Germline V gives CDR1 MNHEY, CDR2 SMNVEV (reference sequence). CDR3 length equals 15 residues. Trimming removed 3 bases at V and 0 bases at J, with 12 bases between.

The chain employs TRBV11-3 and TRBJ2-3, with D possibly TRBD1 on 7 matching bases. The V end was cut by 3 bases, the J end by 3 bases, with 10 bases between. The CDR3 consists of 14 residues. The germline V gene has CDR1 SGHNT and CDR2 YENEEA. The CDR3 region is CASSLRDSTDTQYF. As DNA, the CDR3 is TGTGCCAGCAGCTTGCGGGACAGTACAGATACGCAGTATTTT.

This clone appeared once. The V and J genes are TRBV19 and TRBJ1-4, with 12 bases fitting TRBD1. The CDR3 totals 13 residues. Trimming removed 8 bases from V and 8 bases from J; junction bases left unmatched: 3. The germline V gene encodes CDR1 LNHDA and CDR2 SQIVND (reference sequence). CDR3 amino acids: CASRGTGGEKLFF. CDR3 sequence (DNA): TGTGCCAGTCGGGGGACAGGGGGCGAAAAACTGTTTTTT.

The V gene is TRBV15, the J gene TRBJ1-4, with 10 nucleotides matching TRBD1. The CDR3 extends over 17 amino acids. V lost 0 bases to trimming and J lost 5 bases; unmatched junction nucleotides: 6. Germline V gene sequence: CDR1 LNHNV, CDR2 YYDKDF (reference sequence). The CDR3 spells CATSRDGTGALNEKLFF. The CDR3 coding sequence is TGTGCCACCAGCAGAGATGGGACAGGGGCTTTAAATGAAAAACTGTTTTTT.

The chain recombines TRBV7-9 with TRBJ1-1; D is perhaps TRBD1 (5 bases). The V gene lost 2 bases and the J gene lost 3 bases, with 10 bases spanning the gap. Germline V gene lookup returns CDR1 SEHNR and CDR2 FQNEAQ (reference sequence). The CDR3 is 14 amino acids. The CDR3 region has the DNA TGTGCCAGCAGCTTACAGGGTGGGCACACTGAAGCTTTCTTT. Protein sequence: CASSLQGGHTEAFF.

This chain joins TRBV28 and TRBJ1-4, with D perhaps matching TRBD1 (6 bases). V lost 6 bases to trimming and J lost 8 bases, with 16 bases between them. CDR3 length equals 14 residues. Germline loops: CDR1 MDHEN, CDR2 SYDVKM. The CDR3: CASRPQGFREKLFF. DNA of the CDR3: TGTGCCAGCAGACCCCAGGGGTTTCGGGAAAAACTGTTTTTT.